Shown below are 25 T cell receptor beta chains from a single sample sequenced in a study of cytomegalovirus exposure and HLA in healthy donors. Both 60 Vbeta primers and 13 Jbeta primers went into the PCR. The assay was immunoSEQ multiplex PCR, and TCRdb's table has in-frame clones only and misses some. The sample includes 170,000 or so clones, around four fifths of them seen just once. The sample consisted of PBMCs. The receptors were sampled from a man aged 18 to 29 in good health and CMV-seronegative.

The V call is TRBV6-6, the J call TRBJ2-1; TRBD1 matches 7 bases. V was clipped by 3 bases and J by 2 bases; unmatched bases: 7. CDR1 and CDR2 from the germline V gene are MNHNY and SVGAGI (reference sequence). The CDR3 contains 16 residues. This CDR3 reads CASSYSDRVTYNEQFF. The CDR3 DNA is TGTGCCAGCAGTTATAGCGACAGGGTTACCTACAATGAGCAGTTCTTC.

The chain carries TRBV5-4 and TRBJ2-3; TRBD2 agrees at 8 bases. The CDR3 has 17 amino acids. CDR1 is SGHNT, CDR2 YYREEE, per germline (reference sequence). Trimming took 0 bases from V and 1 from J; bases not matched to a gene: 7. The CDR3 spells CASSLASGSLGTDTQYF. CDR3 bases: TGTGCCAGCAGCTTGGCCAGCGGGAGTCTCGGCACAGATACGCAGTATTTT.

The gene calls are TRBV6-6 and TRBJ2-4, with TRBD1 matching over 9 bases. This CDR3 is 15 amino acids long. Per germline, CDR1 MNHNY and CDR2 SVGAGI (reference sequence). With 5 bases clipped from V and 6 bases from J, the junction kept 8 bases outside the gene matches. CDR3 sequence reads: CASSPVGQGRNIQYF. CDR3 nucleotide sequence: TGTGCCAGCAGTCCAGTGGGACAGGGTAGAAACATTCAGTACTTC.

The chain links TRBV6-6 to TRBJ1-6; D unresolved. The CDR3 runs 13 residues. Germline CDR1 reads MNHNY; CDR2 reads SVGAGI (reference sequence). Trimming left V 0 bases short and J 9 bases short, with 6 bases between. The CDR3 nucleotides read TGTGCCAGCAGTTACTCCTACAGTTCACCCCTCCACTTT. This gives the protein CASSYSYSSPLHF.

This chain uses TRBV29-1 with TRBJ2-1, with TRBD2 identical over 10 bases. CDR3 length: 12 amino acids. Unmatched junction bases numbered 3, after V lost 5 bases and J lost 8 bases. Germline V gives CDR1 SQVTM, CDR2 ANQGSEA. The CDR3 here is CSVLGLAYEQFF. The CDR3 nucleotides read TGCAGCGTTCTGGGACTAGCGTATGAGCAGTTCTTC.

The V and J genes are TRBV7-3 and TRBJ2-5, with TRBD2 matching over 9 bases. Germline CDR1 SGHTA, CDR2 FQGTGA. With V trimmed by 0 bases and J by 4 bases, 3 bases remained unmatched. This CDR3 contains 15 residues. The CDR3 nucleotides read TGTGCCAGCAGCTTAACCGGCGGGGGGGCAGAGACCCAGTACTTC. Its translation: CASSLTGGGAETQYF.

This clone showed up just once. The DNA for the CDR3 is TGTGCCAGCAGCAAAGATTCGAGCTCTGGGGCCAACGTCCTGACTTTC. It translates to CASSKDSSSGANVLTF. The chain couples TRBV21-1 to TRBJ2-6; the table calls TRBD2, which could not be checked here. TRBV21-1 is a pseudogene. The CDR3 spans 16 residues.

This chain links TRBV19 with TRBJ2-2; TRBD2 is a possible D gene (6 bases). Germline assignment: CDR1 LNHDA and CDR2 SQIVND (reference sequence). CDR3 length: 15 residues. Trimming pared 4 bases from V and 7 bases from J, leaving 16 bases between. As DNA, the CDR3 is TGTGCCAGTAGTAAGGAGGGGCTATTGGACGGGGAGCTGTTTTTT. Translated: CASSKEGLLDGELFF.

This chain joins TRBV19 and TRBJ2-3; D may be TRBD2 (6 bases). The V gene lost 1 base and the J gene lost 2 bases, with 10 bases spanning the gap. This CDR3 contains 15 residues. CDR1 and CDR2 from the germline V gene are LNHDA and SQIVND (reference sequence). The CDR3 loop is CASSIVGLDTDTQYF. The CDR3 nucleotides read TGTGCCAGTAGTATAGTGGGACTCGACACAGATACGCAGTATTTT.

The V call is TRBV15, the J call TRBJ1-3; D is uncertain. This CDR3 region has 13 residues. Trimming cost V 7 bases and J 0 bases, with 7 bases left between them. Germline V gene data show CDR1 as LNHNV and CDR2 as YYDKDF (reference sequence). DNA of the CDR3: TGTGCCACCACTACCGGCTCTGGAAACACCATATATTTT. Translated, it gives CATTTGSGNTIYF.

The chain uses TRBV7-2 and TRBJ2-3; 8 bases line up with TRBD1. From germline, CDR1 is SGHTA and CDR2 FQGNSA. With 1 base clipped from V and 3 bases from J, the junction kept 3 bases outside the gene matches. This CDR3 has 15 amino acids. The CDR3 bases are TGTGCCAGCAGCTTAGAGGACAGGGTGACAGATACGCAGTATTTT. This sequence encodes CASSLEDRVTDTQYF.

The chain is built from TRBV6-1 and TRBJ1-6, with 7 positions matching TRBD1. Germline CDR1 MNHNS, CDR2 SASEGT. The CDR3 sequence is 18 residues long. V dropped 3 bases and J dropped 4; count of bases not matched to a gene: 12. CDR3 protein: CASSEGREGAIYNSPLHF. Written as DNA, the CDR3 is TGTGCCAGCAGTGAGGGTCGGGAGGGGGCGATATATAATTCACCCCTCCACTTT.

The V gene is TRBV28, the J gene TRBJ1-2; no reliable D call. This CDR3 has 10 amino acids. Germline CDR1 and CDR2: MDHEN and SYDVKM. CDR3 nucleotide sequence: TGTGTAGCTCGTGGCTATGGCTACACCTTC. The encoded protein is CVARGYGYTF.

The CDR3 here is CASSSSDRLLTYEQYF. Written as DNA, the CDR3 is TGCGCCAGCAGCTCCTCGGACAGGCTCCTCACCTACGAGCAGTACTTC. The chain is built from TRBV5-1 and TRBJ2-7; 7 bases align to TRBD1. V was pared by 3 bases and J by 2 bases, with 11 bases of the junction left unmatched. This CDR3 is built from 16 residues. Germline CDR1 SGHRS, CDR2 YFSETQ.

In this sample, this clone turned up a few times. V usage is TRBV14 and J usage is TRBJ1-1, with 7 positions matching TRBD1. The CDR3 contains 15 residues. The V and J ends lost 1 base and 2 bases, in that order; junction bases with no gene match: 4. Germline V gives CDR1 SGHDN, CDR2 FVKESK. Here the CDR3 reads CASSQVAGGNTEAFF. As DNA, the CDR3 is TGTGCCAGCAGCCAAGTTGCAGGGGGTAACACTGAAGCTTTCTTT. Supplemented by reference TRBV14 and TRBJ1-1, the full variable domain reads EAGVTQFPSHSVIEKGQTVTLRCDPISGHDNLYWYRRVMGKEIKFLLHFVKESKQDESGMPNNRFLAERTGGTYSTLKVQPAELEDSGVYFCASSQVAGGNTEAFFGQGTRLTVV.

The chain carries TRBV28 and TRBJ1-6; weak D call: TRBD1 (6 bases). Germline CDR1 MDHEN, CDR2 SYDVKM. CDR3 length: 15 residues. Trimming removed 3 bases at V and 5 bases at J, with 11 bases between. The CDR3 reads CASSLPGANNSPLHF. DNA of the CDR3: TGTGCCAGCAGTTTGCCAGGGGCCAATAATTCACCCCTCCACTTT. Variable domain in full (rest from reference TRBV28 and TRBJ1-6): DVKVTQSSRYLVKRTGEKVFLECVQDMDHENMFWYRQDPGLGLRLIYFSYDVKMKEKGDIPEGYSVSREKKERFSLILESASTNQTSMYLCASSLPGANNSPLHFGNGTRLTVT.

The CDR3 DNA reads as TGTGCCAGCAGAGCCGGGTGGGGAGATAATTCACCCCTCCACTTT. This encodes CASRAGWGDNSPLHF. The chain is built from TRBV2 and TRBJ1-6; no clear D. This CDR3 region has 15 residues. Deletions cut 6 bases from V and 5 bases from J, with 14 bases between. CDR1 is SNHLY, CDR2 FYNNEI, per germline.

V gene TRBV7-2 combines with J gene TRBJ2-1, with 8 bases aligning to TRBD2. Germline V gene data show CDR1 as SGHTA and CDR2 as FQGNSA. With V trimmed by 2 bases and J by 5 bases, 5 bases remained unmatched. CDR3 length: 15 residues. CDR3 DNA: TGTGCCAGCAGCTTACGGGGACTAGACAACAATGAGCAGTTCTTC. It codes for CASSLRGLDNNEQFF.

This rearrangement joins TRBV7-9 to TRBJ1-1, with 10 positions matching TRBD1. This CDR3 is 15 amino acids long. With V trimmed by 5 bases and J by 9 bases, 12 bases remained unmatched. CDR1 is SEHNR and CDR2 is FQNEAQ in the germline V gene (reference sequence). Here the CDR3 DNA reads TGTGCCAGCAGCCGACGGACAGGGGGAGACGATCAAGCTTTCTTT. It codes for CASSRRTGGDDQAFF.

This chain uses TRBV7-2 with TRBJ2-5, with D possibly matching TRBD2 (5 bases). The V gene lost 5 bases and the J gene lost 2 bases, with 12 bases spanning the gap. This CDR3 has 14 residues. Germline-derived CDR1 and CDR2 are SGHTA and FQGNSA. The CDR3 reads CASSPRTPQETQYF. The CDR3 bases are TGTGCCAGCAGCCCCCGGACTCCTCAAGAGACCCAGTACTTC.

This clone was seen a single time. The genes are TRBV19 and TRBJ2-6; 9 nucleotides align to TRBD1. The germline V gene encodes CDR1 LNHDA and CDR2 SQIVND (reference sequence). Trimming cost V 5 bases and J 0 bases; bases outside gene matches: 11. The length of the CDR3 is 19 residues. The chain's CDR3 is CASSPLPGTGSSGANVLTF. CDR3 DNA: TGTGCCAGTAGTCCCCTCCCCGGGACAGGGAGCTCTGGGGCCAACGTCCTGACTTTC.

The J gene is TRBJ2-2, the V gene TRBV1; TRBD2 was called by the table and not checked on the DNA. TRBV1 is described as a pseudogene. The CDR3 has 19 residues. CDR3 bases: TGCACCAGCAGCCAATCAAGACTAGCGGCATTATGTAACACCGGGGAGCTGTTTTTT. Its protein is CTSSQSRLAALCNTGELFF.

CDR3 sequence reads: CASGQVFNQPQHF. The CDR3 bases are TGTGCCAGCGGACAGGTCTTCAATCAGCCCCAGCATTTT. This rearrangement joins TRBV27 to TRBJ1-5; 7 bases fit TRBD1. The CDR3 spans 13 residues. The ends lost 8 bases at V and 3 bases at J; junction bases unmatched: 4. Germline lookup yields CDR1 MNHEY and CDR2 SMNVEV (reference sequence).

This clone was picked up a small number of times. The CDR3 DNA sequence: TGTGCCAGCAGTGTCGGAGAGACCCAGTACTTC. It codes for CASSVGETQYF. This rearrangement joins TRBV2 to TRBJ2-5, with D uncertain. CDR1 SNHLY and CDR2 FYNNEI come from the germline V gene. The CDR3 length is 11 residues. V dropped 4 bases and J dropped 4 bases, with 4 bases sitting between them.

The chain combines TRBV7-2 with TRBJ2-7; tentatively, D is TRBD1 (6 bases). The V and J ends lost 5 bases and 0 bases respectively, with 14 bases between them. This CDR3 has 15 residues. Per germline, CDR1 SGHTA and CDR2 FQGNSA. CDR3 nucleotide sequence: TGTGCCAGCAGCCTCAGACAGGTGCTCTCCTACGAGCAGTACTTC. This translates into CASSLRQVLSYEQYF. Variable domain in full (rest from reference TRBV7-2 and TRBJ2-7): GAGVSQSPSNKVTEKGKDVELRCDPISGHTALYWYRQSLGQGLEFLIYFQGNSAPDKSGLPSDRFSAERTGGSVSTLTIQRTQQEDSAVYLCASSLRQVLSYEQYFGPGTRLTVT.